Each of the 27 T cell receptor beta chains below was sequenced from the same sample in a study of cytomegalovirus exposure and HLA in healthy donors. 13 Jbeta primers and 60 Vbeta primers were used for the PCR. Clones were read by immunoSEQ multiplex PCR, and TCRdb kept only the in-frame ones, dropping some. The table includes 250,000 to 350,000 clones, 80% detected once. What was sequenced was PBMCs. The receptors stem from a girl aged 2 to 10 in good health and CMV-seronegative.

As DNA, the CDR3 is TGTGCCAGCAGCCCGCCGACAGGGTTTTCCTACGAGCAGTACTTC. It is translated as CASSPPTGFSYEQYF. V gene TRBV9 combines with J gene TRBJ2-7; 7 bases are a match to TRBD1. CDR3 length: 15 amino acids. Trimming at V came to 4 bases and at J to 1 base, leaving 8 bases not matched to a gene. Germline V gene sequence: CDR1 SGDLS, CDR2 YYNGEE.

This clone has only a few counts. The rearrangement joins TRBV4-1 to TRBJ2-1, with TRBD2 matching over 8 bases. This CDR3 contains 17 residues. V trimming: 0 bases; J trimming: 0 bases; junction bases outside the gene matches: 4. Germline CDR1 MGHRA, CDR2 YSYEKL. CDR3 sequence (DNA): TGCGCCAGCAGCCAAGATTATAGCGGGAACTCCTACAATGAGCAGTTCTTC. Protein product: CASSQDYSGNSYNEQFF.

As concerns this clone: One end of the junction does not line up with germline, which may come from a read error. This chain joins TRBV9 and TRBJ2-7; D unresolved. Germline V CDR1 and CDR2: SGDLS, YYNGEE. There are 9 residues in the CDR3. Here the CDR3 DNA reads TGTGCCAGCAGCGTAAAGAGGAACTTC. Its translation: CASSVKRNF.

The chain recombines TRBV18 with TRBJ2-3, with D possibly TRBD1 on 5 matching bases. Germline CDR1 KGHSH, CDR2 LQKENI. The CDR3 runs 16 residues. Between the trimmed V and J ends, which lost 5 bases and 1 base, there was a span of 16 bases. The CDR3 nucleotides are TGTGCCAGCTCAACCCAAGGTTTAGGGGGCACAGATACGCAGTATTTT. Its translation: CASSTQGLGGTDTQYF.

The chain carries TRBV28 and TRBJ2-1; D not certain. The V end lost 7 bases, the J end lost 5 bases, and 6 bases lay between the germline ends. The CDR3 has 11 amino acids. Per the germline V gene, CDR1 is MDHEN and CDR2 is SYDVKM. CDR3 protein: CASISDNEQFF. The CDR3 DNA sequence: TGTGCCAGCATTTCAGACAATGAGCAGTTCTTC.

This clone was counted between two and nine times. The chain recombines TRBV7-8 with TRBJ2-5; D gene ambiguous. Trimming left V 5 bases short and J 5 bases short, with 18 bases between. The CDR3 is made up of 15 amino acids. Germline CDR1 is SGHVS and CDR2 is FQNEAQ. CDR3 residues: CASSLGWSAPETQYF. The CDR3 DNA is TGTGCCAGCAGCCTAGGGTGGAGTGCTCCGGAGACCCAGTACTTC.

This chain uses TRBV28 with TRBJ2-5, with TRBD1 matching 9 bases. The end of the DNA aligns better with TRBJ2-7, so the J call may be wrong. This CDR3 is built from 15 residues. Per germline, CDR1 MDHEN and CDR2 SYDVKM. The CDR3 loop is CASRQGQGLFYEQYF. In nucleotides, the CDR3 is TGTGCCAGCAGACAGGGACAGGGCCTATTCTACGAGCAGTACTTC.

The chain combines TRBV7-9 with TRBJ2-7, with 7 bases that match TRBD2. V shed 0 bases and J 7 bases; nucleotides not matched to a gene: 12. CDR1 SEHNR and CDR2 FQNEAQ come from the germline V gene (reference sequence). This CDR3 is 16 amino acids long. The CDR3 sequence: CASSLALWRTGGEQYF. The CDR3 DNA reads TGTGCCAGCAGCTTAGCGCTGTGGCGGACCGGGGGGGAGCAGTACTTC.

This CDR3 is CASSPKGQGYEQYF. The CDR3 nucleotides read TGTGCCAGCTCACCAAAGGGACAGGGCTACGAGCAGTACTTC. V usage is TRBV18 and J usage is TRBJ2-7, with TRBD1 matching over 9 bases. V trimming: 2 bases; J trimming: 3 bases; junction bases outside the gene matches: 2. Per the germline V gene, CDR1 is KGHSH and CDR2 is LQKENI. The CDR3 is made up of 14 amino acids.

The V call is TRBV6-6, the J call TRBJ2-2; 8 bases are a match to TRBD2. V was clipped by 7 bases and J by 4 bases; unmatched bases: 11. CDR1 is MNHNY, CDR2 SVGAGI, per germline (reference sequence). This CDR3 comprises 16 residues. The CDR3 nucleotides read TGTGCCAGCACCCATCCGGGGGGACTAGGCACCGGGGAGCTGTTTTTT. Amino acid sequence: CASTHPGGLGTGELFF.

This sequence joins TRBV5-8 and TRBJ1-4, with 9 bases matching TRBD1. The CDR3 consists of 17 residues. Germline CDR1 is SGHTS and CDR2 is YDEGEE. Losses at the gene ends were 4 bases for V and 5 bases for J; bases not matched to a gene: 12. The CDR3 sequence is CASSIERTGGLNEKLFF. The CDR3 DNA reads TGTGCCAGCAGCATCGAGAGAACAGGGGGCCTAAATGAAAAACTGTTTTTT.

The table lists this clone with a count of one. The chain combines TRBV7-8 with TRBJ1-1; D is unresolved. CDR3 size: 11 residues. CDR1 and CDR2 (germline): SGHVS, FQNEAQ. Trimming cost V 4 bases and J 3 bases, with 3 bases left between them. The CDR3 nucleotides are TGTGCCAGCAGCTCTCACACTGAAGCTTTCTTT. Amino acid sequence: CASSSHTEAFF.

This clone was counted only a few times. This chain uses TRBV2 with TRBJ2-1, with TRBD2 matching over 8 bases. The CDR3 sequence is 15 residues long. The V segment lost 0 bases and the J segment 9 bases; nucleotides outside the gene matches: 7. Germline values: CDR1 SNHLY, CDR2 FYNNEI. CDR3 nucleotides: TGTGCCAGCAGTGAAGCCCCTAGCGGGTTAGGTGAGCAGTTCTTC. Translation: CASSEAPSGLGEQFF.

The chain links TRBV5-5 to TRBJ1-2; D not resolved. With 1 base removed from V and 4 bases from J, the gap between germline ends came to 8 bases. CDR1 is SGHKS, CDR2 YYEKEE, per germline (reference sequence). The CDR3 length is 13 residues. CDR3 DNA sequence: TGTGCCAGCAGCTTGCGGAGAGGCTATGGCTACACCTTC. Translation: CASSLRRGYGYTF.

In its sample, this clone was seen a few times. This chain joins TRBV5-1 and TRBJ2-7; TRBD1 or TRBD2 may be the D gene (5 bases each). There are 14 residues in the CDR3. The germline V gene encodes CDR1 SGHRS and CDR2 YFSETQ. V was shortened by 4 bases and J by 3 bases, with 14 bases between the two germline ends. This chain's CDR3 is CASSLEDKNYEQYF. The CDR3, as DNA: TGCGCCAGCAGCCTGGAGGACAAGAACTACGAGCAGTACTTC.

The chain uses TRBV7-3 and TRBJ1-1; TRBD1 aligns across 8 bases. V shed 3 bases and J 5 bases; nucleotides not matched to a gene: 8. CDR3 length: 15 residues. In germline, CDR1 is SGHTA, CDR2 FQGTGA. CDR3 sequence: CASSFFQGARTEAFF. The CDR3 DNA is TGTGCCAGCAGCTTCTTCCAGGGGGCGCGGACTGAAGCTTTCTTT.

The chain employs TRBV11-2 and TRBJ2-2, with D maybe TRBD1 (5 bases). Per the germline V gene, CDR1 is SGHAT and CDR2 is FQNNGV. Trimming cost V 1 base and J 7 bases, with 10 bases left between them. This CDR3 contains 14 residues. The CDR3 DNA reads TGTGCCAGCAGCTTAGGGGCAGGGATCGGGGAGCTGTTTTTT. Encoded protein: CASSLGAGIGELFF.

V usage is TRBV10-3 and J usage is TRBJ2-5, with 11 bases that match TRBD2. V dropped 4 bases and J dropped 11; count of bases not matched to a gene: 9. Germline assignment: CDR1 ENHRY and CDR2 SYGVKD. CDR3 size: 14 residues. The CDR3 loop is CAISVAGGPREQYF. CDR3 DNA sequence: TGTGCCATCAGTGTAGCGGGGGGGCCACGGGAGCAGTACTTC.

The CDR3 sequence is CASSALRGPGTGELFF. The CDR3 DNA follows: TGTGCCAGCAGCGCCCTAAGGGGGCCGGGCACCGGGGAGCTGTTTTTT. The chain carries TRBV9 and TRBJ2-2; 7 bases are a match to TRBD1. The V gene's germline CDR1 is SGDLS and CDR2 YYNGEE. J gave up 4 bases and V 3 bases, and 9 bases lay outside the gene matches. This CDR3 has 16 residues.

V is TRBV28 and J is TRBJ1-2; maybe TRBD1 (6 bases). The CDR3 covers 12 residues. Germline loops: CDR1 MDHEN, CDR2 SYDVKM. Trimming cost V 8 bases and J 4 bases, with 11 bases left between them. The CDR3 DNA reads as TGTGCCAGCGGGGTCAGGGGCTATGGCTACACCTTC. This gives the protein CASGVRGYGYTF.

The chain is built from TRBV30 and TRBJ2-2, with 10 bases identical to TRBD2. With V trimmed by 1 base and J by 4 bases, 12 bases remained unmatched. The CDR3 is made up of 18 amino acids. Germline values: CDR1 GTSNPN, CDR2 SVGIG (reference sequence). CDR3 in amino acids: CAWSAWTSGGASTGELFF. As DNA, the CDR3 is TGTGCCTGGAGTGCTTGGACTAGCGGAGGGGCGAGCACCGGGGAGCTGTTTTTT.

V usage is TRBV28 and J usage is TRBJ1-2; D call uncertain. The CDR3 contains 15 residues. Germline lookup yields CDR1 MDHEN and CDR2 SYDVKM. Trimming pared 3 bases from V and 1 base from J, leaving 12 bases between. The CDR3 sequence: CASSFRRSFNYGYTF. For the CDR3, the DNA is TGTGCCAGCAGTTTTAGGCGGAGCTTTAACTATGGCTACACCTTC.

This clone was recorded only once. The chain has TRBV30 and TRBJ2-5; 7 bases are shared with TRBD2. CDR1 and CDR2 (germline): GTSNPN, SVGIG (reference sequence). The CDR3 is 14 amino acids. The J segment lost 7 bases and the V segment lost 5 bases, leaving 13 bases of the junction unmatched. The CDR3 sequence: CAWGGRVGEVTQYF. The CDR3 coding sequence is TGTGCCTGGGGGGGGAGGGTGGGGGAAGTGACCCAGTACTTC. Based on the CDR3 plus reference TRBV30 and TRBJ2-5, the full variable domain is SQTIHQWPATLVQPVGSPLSLECTVEGTSNPNLYWYRQAAGRGLQLLFYSVGIGQISSEVPQNLSASRPQDRQFILSSKKLLLSDSGFYLCAWGGRVGEVTQYFGPGTRLLVL.

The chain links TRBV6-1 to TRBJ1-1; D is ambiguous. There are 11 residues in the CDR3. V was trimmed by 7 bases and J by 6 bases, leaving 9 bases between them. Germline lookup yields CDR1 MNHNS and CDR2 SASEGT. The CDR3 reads CASTYESEAFF. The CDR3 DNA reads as TGTGCCAGCACCTATGAATCTGAAGCTTTCTTT.

CDR3 sequence reads: CASSPGSISEKLFF. CDR3 bases: TGTGCCAGCAGCCCAGGATCTATTAGTGAAAAACTGTTTTTT. This rearrangement joins TRBV6-1 to TRBJ1-4; D remains ambiguous. Germline CDR1 is MNHNS and CDR2 is SASEGT. This CDR3 contains 14 residues. Trimming took off 6 bases at V and 7 bases at J, with 15 bases between the two ends.

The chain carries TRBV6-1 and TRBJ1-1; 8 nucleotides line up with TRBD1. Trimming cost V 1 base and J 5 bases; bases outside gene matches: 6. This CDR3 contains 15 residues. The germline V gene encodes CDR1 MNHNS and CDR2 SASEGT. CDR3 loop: CASSEVTGGLTEAFF. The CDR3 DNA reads TGTGCCAGCAGTGAAGTCACAGGGGGTCTAACTGAAGCTTTCTTT.

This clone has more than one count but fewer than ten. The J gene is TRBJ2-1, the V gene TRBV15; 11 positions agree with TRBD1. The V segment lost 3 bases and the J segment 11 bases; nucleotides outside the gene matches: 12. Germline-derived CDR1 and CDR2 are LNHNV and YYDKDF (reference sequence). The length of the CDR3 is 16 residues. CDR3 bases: TGTGCCACCAGCAGCGTCCGGGACAGGGGGGGCAAGAAGCAGTTCTTC. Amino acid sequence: CATSSVRDRGGKKQFF.